These T cell receptor beta chains were read from a single sample in a study of OX40 agonist ivuxolimab in advanced cancers. TCRdb's table, derived via immunoSEQ multiplex PCR, lists solely in-frame clones and lacks some. The sample shows tens of thousands of clones, more than 85% of them seen only once. The starting material was CD4+ or CD8+ T cells sorted from blood, obtained in a trial of the OX40 agonist ivuxolimab. Receptor source: an adult with an advanced solid tumor such as melanoma, head and neck, liver or kidney cancer. Each CDR3 is given with its conserved first and last residue. Each record gives: V gene, clone size, D gene, J gene, CDR3 length, CDR3 DNA, CDR3 protein. A D gene is named only where the DNA matches it firmly. Clone size, where shown, is once, few, many, or a class for clones that have expanded.

>TRBV7-2|.|.|TRBJ2-2|16
TGTGCCAGCAGCTTTTTGGCGGGACCAACCACCGGGGAGCTGTTTTTT
CASSFLAGPTTGELFF
>TRBV7-9|once|TRBD1|TRBJ2-7|16
TGTGCCAGCAGCTTTTCCCCGGGACAGGGCGGAGGGGAGCAGTACTTC
CASSFSPGQGGGEQYF
>TRBV4-3|once|.|TRBJ1-5|13
TGCGCCAGCAGCTTAGGGACCAATCAGCCCCAGCATTTT
CASSLGTNQPQHF
>TRBV5-6|.|.|TRBJ2-5|15
TGTGCCAGCAGCTGGGGGACGCGTACAGGCGAGACCCAGTACTTC
CASSWGTRTGETQYF
>TRBV5-1|.|TRBD2|TRBJ2-1|16
TGCGCCAGCAGCTTGGTACTAGCGGGTGGCTACAATGAGCAGTTCTTC
CASSLVLAGGYNEQFF
>TRBV18|few|.|TRBJ1-2|14
TGTGCCAGCTCACCACCGGCACAGGGCCATGGCTACACCTTC
CASSPPAQGHGYTF
>TRBV19|once|.|TRBJ1-5|14
TGTGCCAGTAGGAACAGGGAAGGCAATCAGCCCCAGCATTTT
CASRNREGNQPQHF
>TRBV27|.|.|TRBJ2-3|16
TGTGCCAGCAGTTCCCCGATAGGCCAAATGGCAGATACGCAGTATTTT
CASSSPIGQMADTQYF
>TRBV30|once|.|TRBJ2-7|14
TGTGCCTGGACGAGGAGGGGAAGCGTTTACGAGCAGTACTTC
CAWTRRGSVYEQYF
>TRBV21-1|once|.|TRBJ1-2|15
TGTGCCAGCAGAAGGGCGACAGGGGGCAGGTATGGCTACACCTTC
CASRRATGGRYGYTF
>TRBV5-1|.|.|TRBJ2-1|14
TGCGCCAGCAGCTTCGGGGGGCGAAACAATGAGCAGTTCTTC
CASSFGGRNNEQFF
>TRBV15|.|.|TRBJ1-2|15
TGTGCCACCAGCGGGCTTCGGGGAGGAGACTATGGCTACACCTTC
CATSGLRGGDYGYTF
>TRBV10-3|.|.|TRBJ1-2|15
TGTGCCATCAGTGTTCGGACGGACCCCAACTATGGCTACACCTTC
CAISVRTDPNYGYTF
>TRBV5-1|.|TRBD1|TRBJ1-3|15
TGCGCCAGCAGCTTGAACAGGGGGCTCGGAAACACCATATATTTT
CASSLNRGLGNTIYF
>TRBV5-4|.|.|TRBJ2-3|15
TGTGCCAGCAGCTTGGCCGGGGCAGGAGGAAATACGCAGTATTTT
CASSLAGAGGNTQYF
>TRBV19|.|TRBD1|TRBJ1-5|15
TGTGCCAGTAGGACAGGGGGCTGGGGCAATCAGCCCCAGCATTTT
CASRTGGWGNQPQHF
>TRBV13|once|TRBD2|TRBJ2-3|17
TGTGCCAGCAGCTCCTTGACTAGCGGGAGTGGAACAGATACGCAGTATTTT
CASSSLTSGSGTDTQYF
>TRBV5-6|few|TRBD2|TRBJ2-7|12
TGTGCCAGCAGCTTGGCTACTAGCGGGAGGGCATTC
CASSLATSGRAF
>TRBV6-1|.|.|TRBJ1-5|15
TGTGCCAGCAGGTCCGGGACAACGCAGGATCAGCCCCAGCATTTT
CASRSGTTQDQPQHF
>TRBV19|.|.|TRBJ1-1|12
TGTGCCAGTAGTTCCCCAAGAGCTGAAGCTTTCTTT
CASSSPRAEAFF
>TRBV7-3|once|.|TRBJ2-1|15
TGTGCCAGCAGGGACCGGGCGATGGGCATCAATGAGCAGTTCTTC
CASRDRAMGINEQFF
>TRBV7-3|.|.|TRBJ2-7|17
TGTGCCAGCAGCTTAAGCGAAGTGGGCTCCGCTTCCTACGAGCAGTACTTC
CASSLSEVGSASYEQYF
>TRBV7-2|.|TRBD2|TRBJ2-5|18
TGTGCCAGCAGCTTAGAAATTACGGCTAGCGGGAGGTCAGAGACCCAGTACTTC
CASSLEITASGRSETQYF
>TRBV21-1|.|.|TRBJ1-2|16
TGTGCCAGCAGCCAATACACCGGACAGGGGAGTAATGGCTACACCTTC
CASSQYTGQGSNGYTF
>TRBV5-1|.|TRBD1|TRBJ1-4|14
TGCGCCAGCAGCCAGGGACAGTCTAATGAAAAACTGTTTTTT
CASSQGQSNEKLFF
>TRBV5-1|.|TRBD1|TRBJ2-5|15
TGCGCCAGCAGCCTCCAAGGACAGGTACAAGAGACCCAGTACTTC
CASSLQGQVQETQYF
>TRBV19|.|.|TRBJ2-6|13
TGTGCCAGTAGACCCTCTGGGGCCAACGTCCTGACTTTC
CASRPSGANVLTF
>TRBV18|.|.|TRBJ1-1|13
TGTGCCAGCTCCGCCTCTCGGGACACTGAAGCTTTCTTT
CASSASRDTEAFF
>TRBV2|.|TRBD1|TRBJ2-7|13
TGTGCCAGTTCGACAGGGGACTTCTACGAGCAGTACTTC
CASSTGDFYEQYF
>TRBV21-1|.|.|TRBJ2-3|17
TGTGCCAGCAGCAAAGAGTCGCGGGGGAGGGGCACAGATACGCAGTATTTT
CASSKESRGRGTDTQYF
>TRBV9|.|TRBD2|TRBJ2-1|17
TGTGCCAGCAGCGTAGGGCTTGTGAGCGGGAGGGCCGATGAGCAGTTCTTC
CASSVGLVSGRADEQFF
>TRBV6-1|.|.|TRBJ1-5|14
TGTGCCAGCAGTGAAGTTGTGGGTAATCAGCCCCAGCATTTT
CASSEVVGNQPQHF
>TRBV5-1|.|.|TRBJ1-4|14
TGCGCCAGCAGCGAGGGCGATCAAAATGAAAAACTGTTTTTT
CASSEGDQNEKLFF
>TRBV25-1|once|TRBD1|TRBJ1-4|16
TGTGCCAGCAGTGACCTCAAACGACAGGGTCAGGAAAAACTGTTTTTT
CASSDLKRQGQEKLFF
>TRBV19|few|TRBD2|TRBJ2-3|14
TGTGCCAGTAGTATGACTAGCGGGAGAGATACGCAGTATTTT
CASSMTSGRDTQYF
>TRBV7-7|once|TRBD1|TRBJ2-2|14
TGTGCTAGCAGCTTAGGGGGCCCAACCGGGGAGCTGTTTTTT
CASSLGGPTGELFF
>TRBV7-2|.|.|TRBJ1-2|14
TGTGCCAGCAGCTTAGCGGGACCCGGAAAAGGCTACACCTTC
CASSLAGPGKGYTF
>TRBV14|.|TRBD2|TRBJ2-7|14
TGTGCCAGCAGCCCCCGAACGGCCGGGGGGGAGCAGTACTTC
CASSPRTAGGEQYF
>TRBV13|.|TRBD1|TRBJ1-1|13
TGTGCCAGCAGCCCACTTCAGGGGGCGGAAGCTTTCTTT
CASSPLQGAEAFF
>TRBV19|.|.|TRBJ1-5|15
TGTGCCAGTAGTACGGGACAAGGAGGTCGGCAGCCCCAGCATTTT
CASSTGQGGRQPQHF
>TRBV28|.|.|TRBJ1-5|13
TGTGCCAGCAGGGCTCCCCCCGGGCAGCCCCAGCATTTT
CASRAPPGQPQHF
>TRBV18|.|.|TRBJ1-3|15
TGTGCCAGCTCACCACAGGACTTATCTGGAAACACCATATATTTT
CASSPQDLSGNTIYF